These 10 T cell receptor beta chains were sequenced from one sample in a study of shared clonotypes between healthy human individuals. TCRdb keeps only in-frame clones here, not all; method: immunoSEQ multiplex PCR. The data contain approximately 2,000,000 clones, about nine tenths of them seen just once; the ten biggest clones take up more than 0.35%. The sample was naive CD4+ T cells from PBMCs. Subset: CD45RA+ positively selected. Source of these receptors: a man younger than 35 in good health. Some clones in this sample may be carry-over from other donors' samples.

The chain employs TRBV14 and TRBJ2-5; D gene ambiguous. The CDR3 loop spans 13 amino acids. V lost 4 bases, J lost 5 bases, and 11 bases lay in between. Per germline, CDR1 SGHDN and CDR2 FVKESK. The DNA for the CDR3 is TGTGCCAGCAGCCCCTTCGGTTGGGAGACCCAGTACTTC. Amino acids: CASSPFGWETQYF.

CDR3: CAWSVWVAGGSSYNEQFF. Written as DNA, the CDR3 is TGTGCCTGGAGTGTCTGGGTAGCGGGAGGGAGCTCCTACAATGAGCAGTTCTTC. The gene calls are TRBV30 and TRBJ2-1, with 11 positions matching TRBD2. From germline, CDR1 is GTSNPN and CDR2 SVGIG (reference sequence). Germline trimming cut 0 bases from V and 0 bases from J; bases unmatched to any gene: 7. The CDR3 length is 18 residues.

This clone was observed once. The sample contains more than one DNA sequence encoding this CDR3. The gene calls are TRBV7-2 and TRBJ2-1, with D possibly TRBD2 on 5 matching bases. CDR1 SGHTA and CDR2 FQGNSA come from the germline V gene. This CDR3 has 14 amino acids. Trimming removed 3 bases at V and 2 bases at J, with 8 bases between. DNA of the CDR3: TGTGCCAGCAGCTTGGCCGGGGCCTACAATGAGCAGTTCTTC. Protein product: CASSLAGAYNEQFF.

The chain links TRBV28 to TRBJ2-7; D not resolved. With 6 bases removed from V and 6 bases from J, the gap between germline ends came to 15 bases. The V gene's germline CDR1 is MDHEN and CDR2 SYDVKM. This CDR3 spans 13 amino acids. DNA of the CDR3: TGTGCCAGCAGCCCCCCTCGGGCGTCCGAGCAGTACTTC. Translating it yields CASSPPRASEQYF.

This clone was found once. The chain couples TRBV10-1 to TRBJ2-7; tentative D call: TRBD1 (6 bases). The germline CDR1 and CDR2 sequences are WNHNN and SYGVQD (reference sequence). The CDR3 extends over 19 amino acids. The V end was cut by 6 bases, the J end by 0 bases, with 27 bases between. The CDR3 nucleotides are TGCGCCAGCAGATTGAGACAGGACCGAGGGCGGCTCCTCTCCTACGAGCAGTACTTC. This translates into CASRLRQDRGRLLSYEQYF.

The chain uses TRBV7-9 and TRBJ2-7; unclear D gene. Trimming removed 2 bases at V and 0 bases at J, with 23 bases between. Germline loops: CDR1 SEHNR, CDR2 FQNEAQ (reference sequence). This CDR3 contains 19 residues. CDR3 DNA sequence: TGTGCCAGCAGCTTACGCGGTTACCCAGCTACCCCAAGCTCCTACGAGCAGTACTTC. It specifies CASSLRGYPATPSSYEQYF.

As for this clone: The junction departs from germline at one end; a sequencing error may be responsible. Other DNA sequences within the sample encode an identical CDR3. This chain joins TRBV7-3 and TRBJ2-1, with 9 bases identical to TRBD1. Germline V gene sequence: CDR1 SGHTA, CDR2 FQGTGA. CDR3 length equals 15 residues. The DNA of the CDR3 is TGTGCCAGCAGTTTAACAGGGGGCCCCTACAATGAGCAGTTCTTC. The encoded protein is CASSLTGGPYNEQFF.

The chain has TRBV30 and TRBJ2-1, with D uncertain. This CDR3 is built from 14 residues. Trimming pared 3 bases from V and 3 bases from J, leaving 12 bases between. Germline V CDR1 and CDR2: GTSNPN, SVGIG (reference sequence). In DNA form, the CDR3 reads TGTGCCTGGAGAACCGGGCCCAGCTACAATGAGCAGTTCTTC. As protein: CAWRTGPSYNEQFF. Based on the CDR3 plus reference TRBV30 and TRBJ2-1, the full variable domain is SQTIHQWPATLVQPVGSPLSLECTVEGTSNPNLYWYRQAAGRGLQLLFYSVGIGQISSEVPQNLSASRPQDRQFILSSKKLLLSDSGFYLCAWRTGPSYNEQFFGPGTRLTVL.

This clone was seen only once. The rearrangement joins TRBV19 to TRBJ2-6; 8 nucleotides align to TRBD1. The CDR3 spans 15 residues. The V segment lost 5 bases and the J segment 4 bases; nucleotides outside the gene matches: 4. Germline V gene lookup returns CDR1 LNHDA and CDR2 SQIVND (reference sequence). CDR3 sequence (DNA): TGTGCCAGTAGTCGACAGGGGCTAGGGGCCAACGTCCTGACTTTC. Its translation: CASSRQGLGANVLTF.

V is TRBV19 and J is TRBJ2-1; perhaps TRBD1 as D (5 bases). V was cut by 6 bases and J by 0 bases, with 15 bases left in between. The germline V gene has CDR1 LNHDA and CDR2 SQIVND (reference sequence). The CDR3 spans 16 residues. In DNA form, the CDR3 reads TGTGCCAGTAGCTCCAGGGTTTTCAGCTCCTACAATGAGCAGTTCTTC. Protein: CASSSRVFSSYNEQFF.